This T cell receptor beta chain emerged from a study of blood T cell repertoires in COVID-19. Whole-study context: COVID-19 samples, acute and convalescent, were from the United States, Italy and Spain. The analysed material was cDNA or gDNA that came from T cells, B-cell-depleted T cells, or PBMCs.

Authors' data handling: Reference gene primer amplification gave nucleated cell count estimates. Only in-frame clones appear in the TCRdb table, and some are missing; sequencing was by immunoSEQ multiplex PCR. That table supplies the V and J calls and clone size; D and trimming were determined from the DNA. This table has fewer than 130,000 clones, approximately 70% appearing once. V lost 3 bases and J 4 bases, leaving 13 bases between the germline ends. Looked up from germline, CDR1 is MDHEN and CDR2 is SYDVKM. The CDR3 is 15 amino acids. This clone was observed once. This clonotype was sampled from a man older than 75 with acute or convalescent COVID-19. This chain uses TRBV28 with TRBJ1-3, with no clear D. Sequencing was performed on peripheral blood. This CDR3 reads CASSLAPWPGNTIYF. The CDR3 coding sequence is TGTGCCAGCAGTTTGGCACCTTGGCCGGGAAACACCATATATTTT.